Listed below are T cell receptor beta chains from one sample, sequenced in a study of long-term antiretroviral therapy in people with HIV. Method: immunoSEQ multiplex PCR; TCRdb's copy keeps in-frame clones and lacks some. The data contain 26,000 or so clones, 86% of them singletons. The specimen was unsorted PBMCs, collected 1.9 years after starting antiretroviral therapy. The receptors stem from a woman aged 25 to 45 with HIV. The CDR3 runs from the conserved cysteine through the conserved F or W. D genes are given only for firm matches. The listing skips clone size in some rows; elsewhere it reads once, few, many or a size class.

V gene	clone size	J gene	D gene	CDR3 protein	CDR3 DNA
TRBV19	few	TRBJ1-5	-	CASSVWGSGNQPQHF	TGTGCCAGTAGTGTGTGGGGGAGTGGTAATCAGCCCCAGCATTTT
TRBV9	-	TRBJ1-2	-	CASGSPRADGYTF	TGTGCCAGTGGCTCTCCCAGGGCGGACGGCTACACCTTC
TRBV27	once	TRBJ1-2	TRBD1	CASSKINTGGGLDGYTF	TGTGCCAGCAGTAAAATAAACACAGGGGGGGGTCTGGATGGCTACACCTTC
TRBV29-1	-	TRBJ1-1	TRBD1	CSVGGTEMNTEAFF	TGCAGCGTGGGGGGGACAGAGATGAACACTGAAGCTTTCTTT
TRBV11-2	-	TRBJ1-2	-	CASSLEGGRTPYGYTF	TGTGCCAGCAGCTTAGAGGGCGGAAGAACACCTTATGGCTACACCTTC
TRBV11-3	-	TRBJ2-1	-	CASSLDRWQGQFF	TGTGCCAGCAGCTTAGACCGGTGGCAGGGTCAGTTCTTC
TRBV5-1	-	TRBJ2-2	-	CASSPGDTGELFF	TGCGCCAGCAGCCCCGGGGACACCGGGGAGCTGTTTTTT
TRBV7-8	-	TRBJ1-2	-	CASSIGPDGYTF	TGTGCCAGCAGCATCGGGCCAGATGGCTACACCTTC
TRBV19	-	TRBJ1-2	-	CASQRVRGGEAQNYGYTF	TGTGCCAGTCAAAGGGTCCGCGGGGGCGAAGCTCAGAACTATGGCTACACCTTC
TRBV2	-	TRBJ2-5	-	CASKPGPMPQETQYF	TGTGCCAGCAAACCTGGACCAATGCCTCAAGAGACCCAGTACTTC
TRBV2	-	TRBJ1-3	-	CASRDPFKRAGNTIYF	TGTGCCAGCAGGGACCCTTTCAAGCGGGCTGGAAACACCATATATTTT
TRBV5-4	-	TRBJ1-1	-	CASRRTGSGNTEAFF	TGTGCCAGCCGTAGAACGGGGTCTGGGAACACTGAAGCTTTCTTT
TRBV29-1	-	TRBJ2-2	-	CSVATQGTGELFF	TGCAGCGTCGCCACTCAGGGGACCGGGGAGCTGTTTTTT
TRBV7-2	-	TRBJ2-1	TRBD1	CASSLAGTGRRYNEQFF	TGTGCCAGCAGCTTAGCGGGGACAGGACGTCGGTACAATGAGCAGTTCTTC
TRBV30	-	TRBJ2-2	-	CAWMRSSPGNSGELFF	TGTGCCTGGATGCGCTCATCCCCCGGAAACTCCGGGGAGCTGTTTTTT
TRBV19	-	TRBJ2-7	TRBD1	CASSITGAKTYEQYF	TGTGCCAGTAGTATAACAGGGGCTAAGACCTACGAGCAGTACTTC
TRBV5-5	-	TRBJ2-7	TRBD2	CASSFGLALYEQYF	TGTGCCAGCAGCTTCGGACTAGCGCTCTACGAGCAGTACTTC
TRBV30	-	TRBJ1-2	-	CAWSSIGLGYTF	TGTGCCTGGTCTTCCATAGGACTCGGCTACACCTTC
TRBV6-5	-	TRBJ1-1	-	CASRSGSMNTEAFF	TGTGCCAGCAGATCCGGCAGCATGAACACTGAAGCTTTCTTT
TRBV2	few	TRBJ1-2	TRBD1	CASRGQGNYGYTF	TGTGCCAGCAGGGGACAGGGTAACTATGGCTACACCTTC
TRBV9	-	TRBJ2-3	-	CASSVAATASTDTQYF	TGTGCCAGCAGCGTAGCTGCGACAGCTAGCACAGATACGCAGTATTTT
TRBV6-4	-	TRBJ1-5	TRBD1	CASRNGQGGQPQHF	TGTGCCAGCAGAAACGGACAGGGAGGCCAGCCCCAGCATTTT
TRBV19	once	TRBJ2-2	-	CASTTQNGELFF	TGTGCCAGTACCACACAAAACGGGGAGCTGTTTTTT
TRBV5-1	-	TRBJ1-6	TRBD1	CASSLEGGSNSPLHF	TGCGCCAGCAGCTTGGAAGGGGGCTCTAATTCACCCCTCCACTTT
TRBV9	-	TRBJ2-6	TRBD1	CASSPTGGSTVGANVLTF	TGTGCCAGCAGCCCAACAGGGGGATCTACTGTGGGGGCCAACGTCCTGACTTTC
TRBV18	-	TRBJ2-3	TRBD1	CASSPPGQWGTDTQYF	TGTGCCAGCTCACCCCCGGGACAGTGGGGCACAGATACGCAGTATTTT
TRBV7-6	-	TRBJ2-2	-	CASSLFPAGELFF	TGTGCCAGCAGCTTATTTCCGGCTGGGGAGCTGTTTTTT
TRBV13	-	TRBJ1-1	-	CASSSYTEEVEAFF	TGTGCCAGCAGCTCCTATACCGAGGAAGTGGAAGCTTTCTTT
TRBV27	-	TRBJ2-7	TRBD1	CASSLSKGARWEQYF	TGTGCCAGCAGTTTATCAAAGGGGGCTCGGTGGGAGCAGTACTTC
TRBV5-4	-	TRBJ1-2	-	CASSIGGFDYGYTF	TGTGCCAGCAGCATTGGGGGTTTTGACTATGGCTACACCTTC
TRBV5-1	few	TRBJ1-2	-	CASSLGDINYGYTF	TGCGCCAGCAGCTTGGGGGACATTAACTATGGCTACACCTTC
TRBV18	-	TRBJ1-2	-	CASSLDKLYGYTF	TGTGCCAGCTCACTAGACAAACTCTATGGCTACACCTTC
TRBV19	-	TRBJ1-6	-	CASSIAQGGGSPLHF	TGTGCCAGTAGTATTGCGCAGGGCGGTGGTTCACCCCTCCACTTT
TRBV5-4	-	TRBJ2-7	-	CASSFGTGEQYF	TGTGCCAGCAGCTTTGGTACGGGAGAGCAGTACTTC
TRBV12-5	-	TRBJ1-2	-	CASGLLLNYGYTF	TGTGCTAGTGGTTTGCTACTTAACTATGGCTACACCTTC
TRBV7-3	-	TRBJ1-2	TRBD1	CASSLFAGGTGGYTF	TGTGCCAGCAGCTTATTTGCAGGGGGCACCGGGGGCTACACCTTC
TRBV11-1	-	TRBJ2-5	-	CASSLRDKEETQYF	TGTGCCAGCAGCTTACGGGACAAGGAAGAGACCCAGTACTTC
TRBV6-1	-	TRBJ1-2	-	CATPSSWGRGVGYTF	TGTGCCACCCCGTCTTCGTGGGGAAGGGGTGTTGGCTACACCTTC
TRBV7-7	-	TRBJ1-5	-	CASSLDETEAQHF	TGTGCCAGCAGCTTAGATGAGACAGAGGCCCAGCATTTT
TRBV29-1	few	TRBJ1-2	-	CSVGAGEGYTF	TGCAGCGTTGGGGCAGGTGAAGGCTACACCTTC
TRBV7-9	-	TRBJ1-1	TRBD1	CASSLGTGTTEAFF	TGTGCCAGCAGCTTAGGGACAGGGACCACTGAAGCTTTCTTT
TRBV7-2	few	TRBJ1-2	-	CASSFPGPYGYTF	TGTGCCAGCAGCTTCCCAGGGCCCTATGGCTACACCTTC
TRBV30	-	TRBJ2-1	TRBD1	CAWSALRAGGFGDEQFF	TGTGCCTGGAGTGCCCTAAGGGCAGGGGGATTTGGAGATGAGCAGTTCTTC
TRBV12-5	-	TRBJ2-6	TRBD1	CASGLVVVKTGGTESSGANVLTF	TGTGCTAGTGGTTTGGTAGTGGTAAAAACAGGGGGCACCGAGAGCTCTGGGGCCAACGTCCTGACTTTC
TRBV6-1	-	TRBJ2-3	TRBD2	CASATGGSTDTQYF	TGTGCCAGCGCAACGGGGGGTAGCACAGATACGCAGTATTTT
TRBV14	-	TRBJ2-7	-	CASSQGLRDGEQYF	TGTGCCAGCAGCCAAGGGCTCCGGGATGGCGAGCAGTACTTC